The 14 T cell receptor beta chains given below trace back to one sample, sequenced in a study of shared clonotypes between healthy human individuals. Selected positively for CCR7 and CD45RO-negative, naive CD8 cells excluded terminally differentiated effector memory CD45RA+ cells. Sequencing was performed with immunoSEQ multiplex PCR; in TCRdb, only in-frame clones are kept and a portion is missing. Among hundreds of thousands of clones, approximately 90% were seen once, and the ten largest hold approximately 24%. Sequencing input: naive CD8+ T cells sorted from blood. The source is a young man in good health.

V gene TRBV18 combines with J gene TRBJ1-2, with 8 bases matching TRBD1. The ends lost 2 bases at V and 6 bases at J; junction bases unmatched: 17. This CDR3 is 18 amino acids long. The germline gives CDR1 KGHSH, CDR2 LQKENI. The CDR3 loop is CASSPTQVTTGTGNGYTF. In nucleotides, the CDR3 is TGTGCCAGCTCACCAACCCAAGTTACAACCGGGACAGGCAATGGCTACACCTTC. Using reference TRBV18 and TRBJ1-2 for the parts outside the CDR3, the full variable domain is NAGVMQNPRHLVRRRGQEARLRCSPMKGHSHVYWYRQLPEEGLKFMVYLQKENIIDESGMPKERFSAEFPKEGPSILRIQQVVRGDSAAYFCASSPTQVTTGTGNGYTFGSGTRLTVV.

The chain joins TRBV2 to TRBJ2-1; TRBD2 aligns across 10 bases. The CDR3 is made up of 16 amino acids. Germline CDR1 SNHLY, CDR2 FYNNEI. Trimming at V came to 6 bases and at J to 6 bases, leaving 11 bases not matched to a gene. CDR3 coding DNA: TGTGCCAGCAGGGTAAGATCAGCGGGAGGGTTCAATGAGCAGTTCTTC. This encodes CASRVRSAGGFNEQFF.

This chain joins TRBV6-6 and TRBJ2-7; D is unresolved. V shed 6 bases and J shed 4 bases, with 13 bases lying between them. Germline V CDR1 and CDR2: MNHNY, SVGAGI (reference sequence). This CDR3 spans 13 amino acids. The CDR3 region has the DNA TGTGCCAGCAGGTCCTTCGGCGCTTACGAGCAGTACTTC. Residues: CASRSFGAYEQYF.

V is TRBV7-9 and J is TRBJ2-5; 7 positions agree with TRBD1. Germline V gives CDR1 SEHNR, CDR2 FQNEAQ (reference sequence). Germline trimming cut 5 bases from V and 1 base from J; bases unmatched to any gene: 4. The CDR3 is 14 residues long. CDR3 sequence (DNA): TGTGCCAGCAGCAACCGGGACAGCCAAGAGACCCAGTACTTC. Translated, it gives CASSNRDSQETQYF.

This rearrangement joins TRBV6-6 to TRBJ1-1; D unresolved. CDR3 length: 14 residues. The germline CDR1 and CDR2 sequences are MNHNY and SVGAGI (reference sequence). V was clipped by 2 bases and J by 2 bases, with 9 bases between them. The CDR3 reads CASSYRAGNTEAFF. For the CDR3, the DNA is TGTGCCAGCAGTTACAGGGCCGGAAACACTGAAGCTTTCTTT.

The genes are TRBV11-2 and TRBJ2-7; 9 nucleotides align to TRBD1. The V gene's germline CDR1 is SGHAT and CDR2 FQNNGV. CDR3 size: 16 residues. The V and J ends lost 3 bases and 6 bases, in that order; junction bases with no gene match: 12. The DNA of the CDR3 is TGTGCCAGCAGCTTGGGACAGGGCCGAGATTTGGGCGAGCAGTACTTC. It is translated as CASSLGQGRDLGEQYF.

As regards this clone: The same CDR3 also results from other DNA sequences found in this sample. This CDR3 is CASSPSGSSYNEQFF. The CDR3 nucleotides are TGTGCCAGCAGTCCTAGTGGGAGCTCCTACAATGAGCAGTTCTTC. This rearrangement joins TRBV7-3 to TRBJ2-1; tentatively, D is TRBD2 (5 bases). The germline V gene encodes CDR1 SGHTA and CDR2 FQGTGA. The CDR3 runs to 15 residues. V was clipped by 6 bases and J by 0 bases, with 12 bases between them.

The J gene is TRBJ2-5, the V gene TRBV7-9; tentatively, D is TRBD1 or TRBD2 (6 bases each). The CDR3 is made up of 15 amino acids. Germline values: CDR1 SEHNR, CDR2 FQNEAQ (reference sequence). V was trimmed by 1 base and J by 5 bases, leaving 14 bases between them. The chain's CDR3 is CASSLVQGRIETQYF. The CDR3 coding sequence is TGTGCCAGCAGCTTAGTCCAGGGGAGGATTGAGACCCAGTACTTC.

With regard to this clone: Other DNA sequences in the sample encode the same CDR3. The rearrangement uses TRBV5-1 and TRBJ2-7; D might be TRBD1 or TRBD2, each matching 5 bases. V gave up 4 bases and J gave up 1 base, with 12 bases separating them. Per the germline V gene, CDR1 is SGHRS and CDR2 is YFSETQ. The CDR3 spans 14 residues. CDR3 region: CASSPGTASYEQYF. The CDR3, as DNA: TGCGCCAGCAGCCCCGGGACGGCATCCTACGAGCAGTACTTC.

This clone was picked up one time. This chain uses TRBV27 with TRBJ2-1; TRBD2 matches at 8 bases. CDR3 length equals 18 residues. V trimming: 5 bases; J trimming: 2 bases; junction bases outside the gene matches: 14. Germline V gene data show CDR1 as MNHEY and CDR2 as SMNVEV (reference sequence). The CDR3 DNA follows: TGTGCCAGCAGTCCTAGGGGTGCCGCGGGAGGCACCTACAATGAGCAGTTCTTC. This gives the protein CASSPRGAAGGTYNEQFF.

This clone was recorded only once. The V gene is TRBV14, the J gene TRBJ2-3, with a possible D match to TRBD2 (5 bases). The V end lost 0 bases, the J end lost 6 bases, and 10 bases lay between the germline ends. Germline CDR1 reads SGHDN; CDR2 reads FVKESK. This CDR3 spans 14 amino acids. As DNA, the CDR3 is TGTGCCAGCAGCCAAGAGTCGCGGGCTGATACGCAGTATTTT. Amino acids: CASSQESRADTQYF.

As concerns this clone: The sample carries other DNA sequences with the same CDR3. The chain has TRBV5-1 and TRBJ2-1, with 10 positions matching TRBD2. The V and J ends lost 5 bases and 4 bases, in that order; junction bases with no gene match: 0. Germline CDR1 and CDR2: SGHRS and YFSETQ. CDR3 size: 13 residues. The CDR3 loop is CASRLAGYNEQFF. Here the CDR3 DNA reads TGCGCCAGCAGACTAGCGGGATACAATGAGCAGTTCTTC.

The chain has TRBV7-9 and TRBJ2-3, with D hard to call. With 5 bases removed from V and 3 bases from J, the gap between germline ends came to 21 bases. The CDR3 loop spans 17 amino acids. Germline CDR1 SEHNR, CDR2 FQNEAQ (reference sequence). The CDR3 DNA follows: TGTGCCAGCAGCCCTTTCGGAAGGGCCGGGCCGACAGATACGCAGTATTTT. It translates to CASSPFGRAGPTDTQYF.

In this sample, this clone turned up once. The V gene is TRBV4-3, the J gene TRBJ1-1, with D unclear. The germline gives CDR1 LGHNA, CDR2 YSLEER. The CDR3 consists of 18 residues. The V end was cut by 0 bases, the J end by 4 bases, with 21 bases between. The CDR3 region is CASSQDSHSTPPGTEAFF. The CDR3 DNA reads TGCGCCAGCAGCCAAGATAGCCACAGTACCCCCCCCGGCACTGAAGCTTTCTTT.